This TCR beta chain comes out of a study of blood T cells in healthy people across ages (dated by TCRdb to between 2014 and 2017). Broadly, across the study: In model experiments, template switching captured about one uniquely barcoded TCR beta cDNA molecule for every two T cells. The study measured age-related changes in TCR beta repertoire diversity using deep sequencing normalized with unique cDNA molecular identifiers. The donors were split into four age groups: young (average about 16 years), middle-aged (over 35), aged (approximately 60) and long-lived (under 90). Donors of different ages were randomly distributed across sequencing lanes to avoid experimental bias. Two additional independent replicas of 1 million unique cDNA reads from the same blood draw were analyzed for two donors (one aged 18 to 30 and one aged 80 or older).

Systemically healthy Caucasian individuals from Russia, roughly 40 in total and aged 6 to 90 years, were included as donors. Each donor gave about 11 milliliters of peripheral blood, drawn into EDTA-treated Vacutainer tubes. Ficoll-Paque density-gradient centrifugation was used to isolate PBMCs, with at least 6.5 million per sample. Trizol reagent was used to extract total RNA from the PBMCs, yielding at least 6 micrograms per sample. For every donor, flow cytometry on a PBMC aliquot measured the percentage of naive CD45RAhigh/CD27high T cells. Trimming removed 3 bases from V and 13 bases from J; the gene matches leave 11 bases unexplained. Counted from cysteine to phenylalanine, this CDR3 has 13 amino acids. The kept DNA is CDR3 alone, 39 bases in frame from the first base. The germline V gene encodes CDR1 DFQATT and CDR2 SNEGSKA (reference sequence). Overall results and qualifications from the work: Compared with the aged group, the long-lived group had more naive CD4+ T cells, fewer expanded clones and increased TCR diversity, suggesting age selection. Because the CMV infection status of the donors was unknown, age-related changes in expanded clonotypes may potentially have been confounded. Estimates of total diversity based on one million sequenced T cells were regarded as lower bounds and as underestimates. A strong correlation was found between observed TCR beta diversity and the percentage of naive T cells measured by flow cytometry. Bulk unsorted PBMC profiling prevented conclusive comparison of naive and antigen-experienced compartments. As age increased, observed TCR beta diversity per million T cells dropped in a roughly linear way, and a significant reduction was already evident by age 40.

The library came from 5' RACE. This sample was sequenced with an Illumina HiSeq 2500. A second PCR of roughly 6 to 11 cycles was run with a J-beta primer mix and a sample-barcoded 5' primer. A template-switch 5' adaptor carrying 12 random nucleotides introduced a unique molecular identifier onto each TCR beta cDNA molecule. Each sample yielded at least 3 million CDR3-containing paired-end reads. First-strand cDNA synthesis was performed from all RNA using the Mint cDNA synthesis kit, with priming by a TRBC-specific oligonucleotide. Following uracil-DNA glycosylase treatment, all cDNA underwent a first 18-cycle PCR with the universal primers M1SS and BC2_uni_R. The authors' pipeline ran thus. For normalization, 1 million high-quality reads, each with a distinct molecular identifier, were randomly selected from each sample. Reads sharing molecular identifiers were discarded rather than binned into consensus sequences. MiTCR, run with a Q25 quality threshold and the strictest error-elimination algorithm, handled CDR3 identification, clonotype clustering and error correction. A nonparametric unseen species model using Euler transformation provided a lower-bound estimate of total TCR beta diversity. TCRdb handled the public reads itself, with Q25 trimming in fastp and clone calling in MiXCR, and kept productive beta chains. Each record represents a unique CDR3 protein, reported with the most common genes and DNA among its rows. The V and J calls here are based on TCRdb, not the publication. A total of approximately 800,000 distinct CDR3 sequences appear in this sample, 56% of them only once. The ten largest clonotypes hold more than 25% of the sample.

Concerning this clonotype itself: No cognate antigen has been identified for it. This clone may be a read error of a much larger clone one base away.

The chain employs TRBV20-1 and TRBJ2-1; 8 bases in the middle match TRBD1. The material sequenced was blood. The receptor was derived from a man in his forties in good health. Read as DNA, the sequence is TGCAGTGCTAGTCCCGGGACAGGAGAGACCCAGTTCTTC. Its translation is CSASPGTGETQFF.